These 10 T cell receptor beta chains originate from one sample sequenced in a study of blood T cell repertoires in COVID-19. The method was immunoSEQ multiplex PCR; TCRdb's version includes in-frame clones alone and lacks a portion of them. The sample holds some 200,000 clones, around 82% seen once. The sample comprised PBMCs or T cells enriched from blood (not recorded which). The receptors stem from a man aged 35-49 years who had recovered from COVID-19.

This clone occurred a few times. The rearrangement joins TRBV6-4 to TRBJ2-2; unclear D gene. From germline, CDR1 is MRHNA and CDR2 SNTAGT. Trimming cost V 2 bases and J 2 bases, with 6 bases left between them. The CDR3 has 14 amino acids. Here the CDR3 DNA reads TGTGCCAGCAGTGACGGGCTTAACACCGGGGAGCTGTTTTTT. Its protein is CASSDGLNTGELFF.

The rearrangement links TRBV5-4 to TRBJ2-2, with D uncertain. The CDR3 totals 14 residues. CDR1 is SGHNT, CDR2 YYREEE, per germline (reference sequence). V was pared by 0 bases and J by 4 bases, with 7 bases between. CDR3 in amino acids: CASSLAPSTGELFF. The CDR3 nucleotides read TGTGCCAGCAGCTTGGCCCCCAGCACCGGGGAGCTGTTTTTT.

The chain recombines TRBV10-3 with TRBJ2-1; 14 bases are shared with TRBD2. CDR3 length: 18 amino acids. From germline, CDR1 is ENHRY and CDR2 SYGVKD. V shed 4 bases, J shed 1 base, and the junction held 6 bases outside the gene matches. CDR3 sequence: CAISGRGLAGESYNEQFF. The CDR3 bases are TGTGCCATCAGTGGACGGGGACTAGCGGGAGAGTCCTACAATGAGCAGTTCTTC.

The V call is TRBV25-1, the J call TRBJ2-1; the D gene is possibly TRBD2 (7 bases). With 3 bases removed from V and 6 bases from J, the gap between germline ends came to 18 bases. This CDR3 is 16 amino acids long. Germline V gene lookup returns CDR1 MGHDK and CDR2 SYGVNS. The CDR3, as DNA: TGTGCCAGCAGTGAGTTTGGGCGGGGGCCCCCCAATGAGCAGTTCTTC. It yields the protein CASSEFGRGPPNEQFF.

CDR3 DNA sequence: TGTGCCAGCAGCTTCGGAAGCGAACAAGAGACCCAGTACTTC. This codes for CASSFGSEQETQYF. The gene calls are TRBV4-2 and TRBJ2-5; no firm D call. V lost 5 bases and J lost 2, with 12 bases in between. CDR1 is LGHNA and CDR2 is YNFKEQ in the germline V gene. The length of the CDR3 is 14 residues.

The chain recombines TRBV30 with TRBJ1-2, with 7 bases matching TRBD1. Germline V CDR1 and CDR2: GTSNPN, SVGIG (reference sequence). The V and J ends lost 2 bases and 0 bases, in that order; junction bases with no gene match: 9. The CDR3 has 16 residues. The CDR3 region is CAWSYTPGQSNYGYTF. The DNA of the CDR3 is TGTGCCTGGAGTTATACCCCGGGACAGTCTAACTATGGCTACACCTTC.

This chain joins TRBV19 and TRBJ1-1; 10 bases map to TRBD1. The V segment lost 7 bases and the J segment 6 bases; nucleotides outside the gene matches: 14. The CDR3 totals 16 residues. From germline, CDR1 is LNHDA and CDR2 SQIVND (reference sequence). The CDR3 nucleotides read TGTGCCAGTACCCTGACAGGGGGCGTATGGAGCCCTGAAGCTTTCTTT. It yields the protein CASTLTGGVWSPEAFF.

V usage is TRBV14 and J usage is TRBJ2-7; 9 nucleotides align to TRBD1. Germline V gives CDR1 SGHDN, CDR2 FVKESK. V gave up 4 bases and J gave up 8 bases; unmatched junction bases: 15. The CDR3 loop spans 16 amino acids. This CDR3 is CASSLLSTGTGNKQYF. DNA of the CDR3: TGTGCCAGCAGCCTCCTCAGTACCGGGACAGGGAACAAGCAGTACTTC. Supplemented by reference TRBV14 and TRBJ2-7, the full variable domain reads EAGVTQFPSHSVIEKGQTVTLRCDPISGHDNLYWYRRVMGKEIKFLLHFVKESKQDESGMPNNRFLAERTGGTYSTLKVQPAELEDSGVYFCASSLLSTGTGNKQYFGPGTRLTVT.

The chain combines TRBV5-4 with TRBJ2-2; tentative D call: TRBD1 (8 bases). With 4 bases removed from V and 1 base from J, the gap between germline ends came to 14 bases. The CDR3 length is 16 residues. Germline V CDR1 and CDR2: SGHNT, YYREEE (reference sequence). CDR3 nucleotide sequence: TGTGCCAGCAGCCGGAACAGGGGGGGGAACACCGGGGAGCTGTTTTTT. As protein: CASSRNRGGNTGELFF.

The V and J genes are TRBV7-9 and TRBJ1-2; 7 positions match TRBD1. With 3 bases clipped from V and 7 bases from J, the junction kept 11 bases outside the gene matches. This CDR3 has 15 residues. Germline loops: CDR1 SEHNR, CDR2 FQNEAQ (reference sequence). The CDR3 spells CASSLNRGAWAGYTF. As DNA, the CDR3 is TGTGCCAGCAGCTTGAACAGGGGTGCTTGGGCTGGCTACACCTTC.